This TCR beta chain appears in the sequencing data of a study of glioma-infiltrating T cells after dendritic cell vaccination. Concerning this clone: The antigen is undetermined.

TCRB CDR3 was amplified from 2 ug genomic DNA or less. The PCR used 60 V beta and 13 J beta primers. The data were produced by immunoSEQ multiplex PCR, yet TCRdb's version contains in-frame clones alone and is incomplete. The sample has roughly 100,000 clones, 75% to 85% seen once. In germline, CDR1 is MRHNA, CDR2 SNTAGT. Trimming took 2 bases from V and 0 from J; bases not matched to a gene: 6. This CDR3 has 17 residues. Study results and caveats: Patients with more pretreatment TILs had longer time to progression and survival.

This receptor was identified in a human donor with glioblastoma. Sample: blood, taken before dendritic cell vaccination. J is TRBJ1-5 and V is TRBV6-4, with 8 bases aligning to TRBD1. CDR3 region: CASSDRQTGDSNQPQHF. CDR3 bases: TGTGCCAGCAGTGACCGCCAGACAGGGGATAGCAATCAGCCCCAGCATTTT.